What follows is one T cell receptor (beta chain) and its context. Its target is unknown. Other DNA variants within this sample encode the same CDR3. This entry belongs to a study of shared clonotypes between healthy human individuals. The V gene's germline CDR1 is GTSNPN and CDR2 SVGIG (reference sequence). This CDR3 contains 14 residues. With V trimmed by 3 bases and J by 2 bases, 3 bases remained unmatched. Libraries were prepared by immunoSEQ multiplex PCR; TCRdb keeps only in-frame clonotypes and omits some of them. The sample comprises some 1,400,000 clones, approximately 97% of which are singletons, and more than 0.9% rests with the top ten. Overall study findings and caveats: Naive CD4 clonotypes overlapped across a handful of donors at 4.5% to 5.5%. The diversity represented, both genetic and in exposure history, was limited by few donors.

The sequence was collected from a young man in good health. The chain couples TRBV30 to TRBJ2-7; 11 nucleotides agree with TRBD2. Sequences were obtained from naive CD4+ T cells sorted from blood. The subset denotes: CD45RA+ positively selected. The CDR3 here is CAWSVTSGTYEQYF. The CDR3 nucleotides are TGTGCCTGGAGCGTGACTAGCGGGACCTACGAGCAGTACTTC.